Presented here are 6 T cell receptor beta chains from one specimen sequenced in a study of Ad26.COV2.S vaccination and SARS-CoV-2 variants. Treatment of the sample: roughly 19 received Ad26.COV2.S at low or high dose, single or two shots; about 5 received placebo; per-sample allocation not given. Sampling was done on day 63 after the first vaccine or placebo injection. Measured with immunoSEQ multiplex PCR; TCRdb has only the in-frame clones, and not every one. The profile shows roughly 700,000 clones, approximately 88% of them singletons. The specimen comprised peripheral blood, sampled in a trial of Ad26.COV2.S vaccine versus placebo. Source of these receptors: a person between 18 and 65 years old who received the Ad26.COV2.S COVID-19 vaccine or a placebo.

V usage is TRBV6-5 and J usage is TRBJ1-4; 8 nucleotides match TRBD1. V was pared by 7 bases and J by 8 bases, with 12 bases of the junction left unmatched. The V gene's germline CDR1 is MNHEY and CDR2 SVGAGI. CDR3 length equals 15 residues. The CDR3 sequence: CASTKTGVVVEKLFF. The CDR3 DNA sequence: TGTGCCAGCACCAAGACAGGGGTGGTGGTAGAAAAACTGTTTTTT.

This chain uses TRBV7-6 with TRBJ2-5; D may be TRBD2 (5 bases). Germline lookup yields CDR1 SGHVS and CDR2 FNYEAQ. Trimming took off 1 base at V and 0 bases at J, with 9 bases between the two ends. The CDR3 has 15 residues. CDR3 DNA: TGTGCCAGCAGCTTAGGTGGAGGATACCAAGAGACCCAGTACTTC. This gives the protein CASSLGGGYQETQYF.

As to this clone: Within the sample, other DNA sequences also encode this same CDR3. The chain recombines TRBV7-2 with TRBJ2-3; TRBD2 is a possible D gene (6 bases). V dropped 2 bases and J dropped 2 bases, with 8 bases sitting between them. Germline assignment: CDR1 SGHTA and CDR2 FQGNSA. The CDR3 length is 14 residues. This CDR3 is CASSLRGSTDTQYF. CDR3 DNA sequence: TGTGCCAGCAGCTTACGGGGGTCCACAGATACGCAGTATTTT.

This chain joins TRBV7-8 and TRBJ1-2; D uncertain. CDR3 length equals 15 residues. From germline, CDR1 is SGHVS and CDR2 FQNEAQ. V was cut by 1 base and J by 5 bases, with 14 bases left in between. The DNA for the CDR3 is TGTGCCAGCAGCTTAGGCCAGGTCCTTAAGTATGGCTACACCTTC. Amino acid sequence: CASSLGQVLKYGYTF.

This chain links TRBV7-2 with TRBJ2-7; the D is unclear. The V end lost 3 bases, the J end lost 3 bases, and 12 bases lay between the germline ends. The CDR3 loop spans 14 amino acids. Germline CDR1 reads SGHTA; CDR2 reads FQGNSA. CDR3 protein: CASSFGFHNYEQYF. CDR3 DNA: TGTGCCAGCAGCTTCGGGTTTCATAACTACGAGCAGTACTTC.

This clone turned up a few times. DNA for the CDR3: TGCGCCAGCAGTTCCGGATTCGTGAACACTGAAGCTTTCTTT. Protein product: CASSSGFVNTEAFF. V and J are TRBV5-1 and TRBJ1-1; D gene ambiguous. Germline V gene data show CDR1 as SGHRS and CDR2 as YFSETQ. V lost 5 bases and J 0 bases, leaving 11 bases between the germline ends. This CDR3 has 14 residues.